The next 19 T cell receptor beta chains were all read from a single sample in a study of cytomegalovirus exposure and HLA in healthy donors. PCR used 60 Vbeta primers and 13 Jbeta primers. Clones were sequenced by immunoSEQ multiplex PCR, and TCRdb holds only the in-frame ones, with some missing. The sample holds 55,000 to 75,000 clones. The sequenced sample was PBMCs. All receptors derive from a male donor in good health and CMV-seronegative.

The CDR3 loop reads CASSLAGQGKPLHF. As DNA, the CDR3 is TGTGCCAGCAGCTTAGCGGGACAGGGAAAACCCCTCCACTTT. The V call is TRBV7-2, the J call TRBJ1-6, with TRBD1 matching 9 bases. With V trimmed by 0 bases and J by 12 bases, 3 bases remained unmatched. The CDR3 is 14 residues long. Germline loops: CDR1 SGHTA, CDR2 FQGNSA.

CDR3 protein: CASSLGTGGGGNTIYF. DNA for the CDR3: TGTGCCAGCAGCTTAGGGACAGGTGGTGGGGGAAACACCATATATTTT. This chain uses TRBV7-2 with TRBJ1-3; 7 bases agree with TRBD1. CDR1 and CDR2 from the germline V gene are SGHTA and FQGNSA. J was trimmed by 4 bases and V by 1 base; bases with no gene match: 7. The CDR3 runs to 16 residues.

The gene calls are TRBV19 and TRBJ2-3, with 9 bases that match TRBD2. The CDR3 consists of 15 residues. In germline, CDR1 is LNHDA, CDR2 SQIVND (reference sequence). With V trimmed by 10 bases and J by 1 base, 9 bases remained unmatched. CDR3 residues: CATSASGVGTDTQYF. The DNA of the CDR3 is TGTGCCACATCTGCTAGCGGGGTTGGCACAGATACGCAGTATTTT.

The V call is TRBV29-1, the J call TRBJ2-1; 12 positions match TRBD1. This CDR3 comprises 19 residues. Germline values: CDR1 SQVTM, CDR2 ANQGSEA. After removal of 7 bases from V and 8 bases from J, the junction contained 24 bases not matched to a gene. The CDR3 DNA reads TGCAGCGCCGCAGCCGGGACAGGGGGCGTCTGGGGGGTGGGGGATGAGCAGTTCTTC. Its translation is CSAAAGTGGVWGVGDEQFF.

The rearrangement joins TRBV7-2 to TRBJ2-5; 9 nucleotides line up with TRBD2. This CDR3 has 16 amino acids. After removal of 5 bases from V and 2 bases from J, the junction contained 9 bases not matched to a gene. Germline V gene sequence: CDR1 SGHTA, CDR2 FQGNSA. CDR3 region: CASSPHTAGGQETQYF. The CDR3, as DNA: TGTGCCAGCAGCCCTCACACAGCGGGGGGACAAGAGACCCAGTACTTC.

DNA of the CDR3: TGTGCCAGCAGTGAGGCGTCCGGGTCCGACAATGAGCAGTTCTTC. Protein sequence: CASSEASGSDNEQFF. The chain is built from TRBV6-1 and TRBJ2-1; D is unclear. This CDR3 contains 15 residues. Germline V gene sequence: CDR1 MNHNS, CDR2 SASEGT. Trimming shortened V by 3 bases and J by 5 bases, and 14 bases separated the two germline ends.

The CDR3 here is CASSDWAGNSGNTIYF. CDR3 DNA: TGTGCCAGCAGTGATTGGGCAGGGAACTCTGGAAACACCATATATTTT. The rearrangement links TRBV6-1 to TRBJ1-3; D perhaps matches TRBD1 (5 bases). V dropped 3 bases and J dropped 0 bases, with 12 bases sitting between them. The CDR3 spans 16 residues. Per the germline V gene, CDR1 is MNHNS and CDR2 is SASEGT.

The V and J genes are TRBV6-5 and TRBJ2-7, with 9 bases identical to TRBD1. The CDR3 is 14 residues long. Germline-derived CDR1 and CDR2 are MNHEY and SVGAGI. J lost 0 bases, V lost 6 bases, and 3 bases had no gene match. DNA for the CDR3: TGTGCCAGCAGGGCGACAGGGGGCTCCTACGAGCAGTACTTC. Amino acid sequence: CASRATGGSYEQYF.

The chain uses TRBV28 and TRBJ1-3, with TRBD1 identical over 7 bases. The V and J ends lost 8 bases and 0 bases, in that order; junction bases with no gene match: 4. The CDR3 consists of 14 residues. The germline V gene has CDR1 MDHEN and CDR2 SYDVKM. The CDR3 DNA reads as TGTGCCAGCGGAACAGGGGACTCTGGAAACACCATATATTTT. It yields the protein CASGTGDSGNTIYF.

J is TRBJ1-2 and V is TRBV5-8; no definite D call. From germline, CDR1 is SGHTS and CDR2 YDEGEE. The CDR3 consists of 13 residues. Trimming shortened V by 4 bases and J by 2 bases, and 9 bases separated the two germline ends. The CDR3 sequence is CASSRTGNYGYTF. The CDR3 DNA is TGTGCCAGCAGCCGGACGGGGAACTATGGCTACACCTTC.

The chain has TRBV6-1 and TRBJ2-5; D is ambiguous. Trimming cost V 1 base and J 2 bases, with 8 bases left between them. CDR3 size: 14 residues. The V gene's germline CDR1 is MNHNS and CDR2 SASEGT. The CDR3 loop reads CASSEGYTQETQYF. Written as DNA, the CDR3 is TGTGCCAGCAGTGAAGGTTACACACAAGAGACCCAGTACTTC.

V is TRBV6-5 and J is TRBJ1-1, with 8 bases fitting TRBD1. CDR1 is MNHEY, CDR2 SVGAGI, per germline. This CDR3 spans 15 amino acids. The V gene end was trimmed by 6 bases and the J gene end by 4 bases; junction bases not matched to a gene: 10. This CDR3 reads CASRAYRGVGTEAFF. CDR3 in DNA: TGTGCCAGCAGAGCCTACAGGGGGGTCGGCACTGAAGCTTTCTTT.

This chain joins TRBV7-9 and TRBJ2-1; TRBD1 aligns across 12 bases. From germline, CDR1 is SEHNR and CDR2 FQNEAQ (reference sequence). The CDR3 is 15 amino acids. Trimming cost V 2 bases and J 10 bases; bases outside gene matches: 6. CDR3: CASSLWGQGAKEQFF. In DNA, the CDR3 is TGTGCCAGCAGCTTATGGGGACAGGGGGCGAAGGAGCAGTTCTTC.

The rearrangement links TRBV7-2 to TRBJ2-1; D possibly corresponds to TRBD2 (5 bases). CDR3 length: 15 amino acids. The V end lost 5 bases, the J end lost 7 bases, and 18 bases lay between the germline ends. Germline assignment: CDR1 SGHTA and CDR2 FQGNSA. The CDR3 region has the DNA TGTGCCAGCAGCCCGATCGGACTTCTATCTAATGAGCAGTTCTTC. Protein product: CASSPIGLLSNEQFF.

CDR3 coding DNA: TGCGCCAGCAGCCAAGACCGGGACAGGGGGGCTTTCTTT. It encodes CASSQDRDRGAFF. The chain has TRBV4-3 and TRBJ1-1; TRBD1 matches at 11 bases. After removal of 0 bases from V and 11 bases from J, the junction contained 2 bases not matched to a gene. Germline lookup yields CDR1 LGHNA and CDR2 YSLEER. This CDR3 has 13 residues.

The rearrangement links TRBV13 to TRBJ2-1, with a weak D call TRBD1 (5 bases). This CDR3 is 14 amino acids long. Germline CDR1 and CDR2: PRHDT and FYEKMQ (reference sequence). Trimming left V 0 bases short and J 5 bases short, with 8 bases between. The CDR3, as DNA: TGTGCCAGCAGCTTAGGACAGGTTAACAATGAGCAGTTCTTC. The encoded protein is CASSLGQVNNEQFF.

On this clone itself: The junction departs from the called germline gene at one end, perhaps through a read error. This chain links TRBV19 with TRBJ2-3; TRBD2 matches at 10 bases. CDR1 is LNHDA, CDR2 SQIVND, per germline (reference sequence). CDR3 length equals 17 residues. The CDR3 nucleotides are TGTGCCAGTAGTATACGCTGGGCTAGCGGGAGCAGAGATACGCAGTATTTT. This translates into CASSIRWASGSRDTQYF.

The J gene is TRBJ2-7, the V gene TRBV7-2; D is possibly TRBD2 (6 bases). This CDR3 has 14 amino acids. The V end was cut by 5 bases, the J end by 5 bases, with 16 bases between. CDR1 and CDR2 from the germline V gene are SGHTA and FQGNSA. CDR3 sequence reads: CASSGGLTHHEQYF. The CDR3 coding sequence is TGTGCCAGCAGCGGAGGACTAACCCACCACGAGCAGTACTTC.

Of note for this clone: A read error may account for a junction end that differs from germline. The J gene is TRBJ1-1, the V gene TRBV14; D remains ambiguous. Germline V gives CDR1 SGHDN, CDR2 FVKESK. The CDR3 contains 13 residues. This chain's CDR3 is CASSPLSITEDFF. CDR3 nucleotides: TGTGCCAGCAGCCCCCTCTCTATCACTGAAGATTTCTTT. The whole variable domain, filled in from reference TRBV14 and TRBJ1-1, reads EAGVTQFPSHSVIEKGQTVTLRCDPISGHDNLYWYRRVMGKEIKFLLHFVKESKQDESGMPNNRFLAERTGGTYSTLKVQPAELEDSGVYFCASSPLSITEDFFGQGTRLTVV.